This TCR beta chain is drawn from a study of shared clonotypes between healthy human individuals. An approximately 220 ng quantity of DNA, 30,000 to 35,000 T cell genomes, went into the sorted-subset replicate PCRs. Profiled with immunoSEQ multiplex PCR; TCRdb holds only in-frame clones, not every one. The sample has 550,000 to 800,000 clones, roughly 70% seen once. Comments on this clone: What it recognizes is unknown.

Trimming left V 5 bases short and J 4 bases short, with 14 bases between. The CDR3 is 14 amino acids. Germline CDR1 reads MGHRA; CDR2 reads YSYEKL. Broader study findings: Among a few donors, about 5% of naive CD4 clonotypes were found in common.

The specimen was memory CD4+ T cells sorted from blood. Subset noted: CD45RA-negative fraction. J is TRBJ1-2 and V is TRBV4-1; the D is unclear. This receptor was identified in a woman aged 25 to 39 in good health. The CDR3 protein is CASSVHRKTYGYTF. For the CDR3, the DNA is TGCGCCAGCAGCGTACACCGAAAGACCTATGGCTACACCTTC.